These 22 T cell receptor beta chains were sequenced from one sample in a study of OX40 agonist ivuxolimab in advanced cancers. Library prep was done by the immunoSEQ multiplex PCR assay. TCRdb carries this immuneACCESS record with in-frame sequences only. Its versions omit some clonotypes, under half of them owing to an unresolved V gene in the studies checked, with the rest unexplained. This sample holds under 75,000 clones; around 81% were observed only once. Clones ranked in the top ten supply about 1% of the sample. Sequences were derived from CD4+ or CD8+ T cells sorted from blood, sampled in a trial of the OX40 agonist ivuxolimab. The receptors derive from an adult with an advanced solid tumor such as melanoma, head and neck, liver or kidney cancer.

The table lists this clone with a few counts. The chain uses TRBV6-1 and TRBJ1-5; D gene ambiguous. The V gene lost 4 bases and the J gene lost 4 bases, with 8 bases spanning the gap. Germline V gives CDR1 MNHNS, CDR2 SASEGT. The CDR3 length is 13 residues. Here the CDR3 reads CASSVEENQPQHF. The CDR3 nucleotides are TGTGCCAGCAGTGTAGAGGAGAATCAGCCCCAGCATTTT.

The V and J genes are TRBV7-8 and TRBJ1-1; a weak D match, TRBD1 (6 bases). V lost 5 bases and J 0 bases, leaving 13 bases between the germline ends. This CDR3 has 15 amino acids. Germline V CDR1 and CDR2: SGHVS, FQNEAQ. The chain's CDR3 is CASSRQVLMNTEAFF. For the CDR3, the DNA is TGTGCCAGCAGCCGACAGGTCCTTATGAACACTGAAGCTTTCTTT.

The chain uses TRBV6-6 and TRBJ2-7, with D unresolved. CDR1 and CDR2 from the germline V gene are MNHNY and SVGAGI (reference sequence). The CDR3 is made up of 15 amino acids. The ends were cut back, 0 bases at V and 0 bases at J, with 9 bases in the middle. This chain's CDR3 is CASSYSPPISYEQYF. In nucleotides, the CDR3 is TGTGCCAGCAGTTACTCTCCCCCGATCTCCTACGAGCAGTACTTC.

This clone was seen a few times. The chain is built from TRBV4-2 and TRBJ2-5; 13 bases line up with TRBD2. Looked up from germline, CDR1 is LGHNA and CDR2 is YNFKEQ. V was clipped by 9 bases and J by 5 bases; unmatched bases: 12. CDR3 size: 16 residues. This chain's CDR3 is CASKPHGTSGVETQYF. As DNA, the CDR3 is TGTGCCAGTAAGCCCCATGGGACTAGCGGGGTCGAGACCCAGTACTTC.

This chain joins TRBV4-2 and TRBJ2-1; D is unclear. Deletions cut 1 base from V and 0 bases from J, with 7 bases between. CDR1 and CDR2 from the germline V gene are LGHNA and YNFKEQ. The CDR3 is made up of 15 amino acids. CDR3 sequence (DNA): TGTGCCAGCAGCCAAGGTCTGGGCTCCTACAATGAGCAGTTCTTC. As protein: CASSQGLGSYNEQFF.

The V call is TRBV10-3, the J call TRBJ1-3, with D possibly matching TRBD1 (6 bases). V was pared by 7 bases and J by 0 bases, with 13 bases between. This CDR3 has 15 residues. The germline V gene encodes CDR1 ENHRY and CDR2 SYGVKD. DNA of the CDR3: TGTGCCATCACTAAACAGGGTCTCTCTGGAAACACCATATATTTT. This gives the protein CAITKQGLSGNTIYF.

V and J are TRBV19 and TRBJ1-1; no firm D call. V shed 7 bases and J shed 0 bases, with 9 bases lying between them. The CDR3 has 13 residues. Germline assignment: CDR1 LNHDA and CDR2 SQIVND (reference sequence). In nucleotides, the CDR3 is TGTGCCAGTAAGTTTAGGGTGAACACTGAAGCTTTCTTT. This sequence encodes CASKFRVNTEAFF.

The rearrangement joins TRBV5-6 to TRBJ1-4; D remains unclear. Germline loops: CDR1 SGHDT, CDR2 YYEEEE. Deletions cut 0 bases from V and 5 bases from J, with 8 bases between. The CDR3 is 14 amino acids. DNA of the CDR3: TGTGCCAGCAGCTTGGGTTTCCTCAATGAAAAACTGTTTTTT. As protein: CASSLGFLNEKLFF.

This clone came up a few times. The chain has TRBV6-5 and TRBJ1-6; possibly TRBD1 for D (5 bases). The CDR3 runs to 13 residues. Trimming took off 6 bases at V and 6 bases at J, with 9 bases between the two ends. Germline-derived CDR1 and CDR2 are MNHEY and SVGAGI. The CDR3 nucleotides are TGTGCCAGCAGGCGGGACGGTAATTCACCCCTCCACTTT. It encodes CASRRDGNSPLHF.

This clone showed up just a few times. V usage is TRBV6-1 and J usage is TRBJ1-2; D uncertain. In germline, CDR1 is MNHNS, CDR2 SASEGT. With 1 base removed from V and 2 bases from J, the gap between germline ends came to 2 bases. There are 12 residues in the CDR3. The CDR3 is CASSEGNYGYTF. The CDR3 DNA follows: TGTGCCAGCAGTGAAGGGAACTATGGCTACACCTTC.

The J gene is TRBJ1-4, the V gene TRBV5-1, with 8 nucleotides matching TRBD1. The CDR3 has 13 amino acids. Per germline, CDR1 SGHRS and CDR2 YFSETQ. J gave up 8 bases and V 3 bases, and 3 bases lay outside the gene matches. In DNA form, the CDR3 reads TGCGCCAGCAGCTCGGACAGGGAGGAAAAACTGTTTTTT. It translates to CASSSDREEKLFF.

The V gene is TRBV9, the J gene TRBJ2-5, with D perhaps matching TRBD1 or TRBD2 (6 bases each). This CDR3 comprises 15 residues. Germline assignment: CDR1 SGDLS and CDR2 YYNGEE. Trimming stripped 6 bases from V and 5 bases from J, with 20 bases between. This chain's CDR3 is CASTKGGTEGETQYF. CDR3 coding DNA: TGTGCCAGCACCAAAGGGGGGACCGAAGGGGAGACCCAGTACTTC.

This chain joins TRBV6-1 and TRBJ2-7; perhaps TRBD2 as D (5 bases). Germline V gene lookup returns CDR1 MNHNS and CDR2 SASEGT. V was shortened by 0 bases and J by 2 bases, with 11 bases between the two germline ends. This CDR3 contains 15 residues. The CDR3 loop reads CASSEAGGLPYEQYF. The CDR3 DNA sequence: TGTGCCAGCAGTGAAGCTGGAGGTCTACCCTACGAGCAGTACTTC.

This sequence joins TRBV30 and TRBJ2-2, with 11 nucleotides matching TRBD1. V lost 2 bases to trimming and J lost 5 bases; unmatched junction nucleotides: 7. The CDR3 consists of 16 residues. Germline loops: CDR1 GTSNPN, CDR2 SVGIG (reference sequence). CDR3: CAWSPPGTGGTGELFF. CDR3 sequence (DNA): TGTGCCTGGAGTCCACCCGGGACAGGGGGAACCGGGGAGCTGTTTTTT.

The chain is built from TRBV7-2 and TRBJ2-7, with D tentatively TRBD1 or TRBD2 (6 bases each). In germline, CDR1 is SGHTA, CDR2 FQGNSA. V was cut by 5 bases and J by 1 base, with 18 bases left in between. CDR3 size: 16 residues. The CDR3 region is CASSQVAWGASYEQYF. CDR3 coding DNA: TGTGCCAGCAGCCAAGTGGCGTGGGGGGCTTCCTACGAGCAGTACTTC. Complete variable domain (other parts from reference TRBV7-2 and TRBJ2-7): GAGVSQSPSNKVTEKGKDVELRCDPISGHTALYWYRQSLGQGLEFLIYFQGNSAPDKSGLPSDRFSAERTGGSVSTLTIQRTQQEDSAVYLCASSQVAWGASYEQYFGPGTRLTVT.

V usage is TRBV5-1 and J usage is TRBJ2-2, with 7 positions matching TRBD2. The CDR3 loop spans 14 amino acids. Germline loops: CDR1 SGHRS, CDR2 YFSETQ. V lost 4 bases to trimming and J lost 7 bases; unmatched junction nucleotides: 7. This CDR3 reads CASSGEGVFGELFF. In DNA form, the CDR3 reads TGCGCCAGCAGCGGGGAGGGCGTTTTCGGGGAGCTGTTTTTT.

This clone was picked up a small number of times. The gene calls are TRBV6-5 and TRBJ1-5; 7 bases agree with TRBD1. Per germline, CDR1 MNHEY and CDR2 SVGAGI. This CDR3 is built from 15 residues. V was clipped by 6 bases and J by 0 bases; unmatched bases: 5. The CDR3 spells CASSRDSNSNQPQHF. CDR3 bases: TGTGCCAGCAGCAGGGACAGTAATAGCAATCAGCCCCAGCATTTT.

This clone was seen a single time. The CDR3 region is CASSTHRGPSSGANVLTF. CDR3 nucleotides: TGTGCCAGCAGCACCCATCGGGGGCCATCCTCTGGGGCCAACGTCCTGACTTTC. The chain uses TRBV11-3 and TRBJ2-6; D possibly uses TRBD1 or TRBD2 (6 bases each). Germline-derived CDR1 and CDR2 are SGHNT and YENEEA. This CDR3 is 18 amino acids long. Trimming took off 5 bases at V and 0 bases at J, with 17 bases between the two ends.

The chain recombines TRBV7-2 with TRBJ1-1; unclear D gene. Germline V CDR1 and CDR2: SGHTA, FQGNSA. V was shortened by 1 base and J by 0 bases, with 6 bases between the two germline ends. The CDR3 has 14 amino acids. CDR3 bases: TGTGCCAGCAGCTTAGTCCATATGAACACTGAAGCTTTCTTT. This encodes CASSLVHMNTEAFF.

The chain combines TRBV6-5 with TRBJ1-2; maybe TRBD1 (6 bases). The CDR3 loop spans 15 amino acids. Trimming removed 0 bases from V and 8 bases from J, with 16 bases in between. Germline assignment: CDR1 MNHEY and CDR2 SVGAGI. CDR3 protein: CASSYSLTQGIGYTF. The CDR3 DNA sequence: TGTGCCAGCAGTTACTCCCTTACACAGGGAATAGGCTACACCTTC.

V usage is TRBV4-1 and J usage is TRBJ1-5; TRBD1 matches 8 bases. The CDR3 is made up of 17 amino acids. Trimming removed 2 bases from V and 1 base from J; junction bases left unmatched: 7. Germline V gene sequence: CDR1 MGHRA, CDR2 YSYEKL. The CDR3 region has the DNA TGCGCCAGCAGCCAAACCCTGACAGGGGACAGCAATCAGCCCCAGCATTTT. This codes for CASSQTLTGDSNQPQHF.

The sample holds a few counts of this clone. The gene calls are TRBV9 and TRBJ1-1; possibly TRBD1 for D (5 bases). Germline V CDR1 and CDR2: SGDLS, YYNGEE. This CDR3 has 16 amino acids. Trimming removed 0 bases from V and 4 bases from J, with 16 bases in between. The CDR3 bases are TGTGCCAGCAGCGTAGGTGGCGGGGCCGAGGGCACTGAAGCTTTCTTT. Amino acid sequence: CASSVGGGAEGTEAFF.